Included here is one T cell receptor beta chain sequence, with context. Its antigen is still unknown. This sample was included in a study of stem cell transplantation in POMP-related autoinflammatory disease. Across the whole study: Defective thymoproteasomes were hypothesized to impair CD8+ T-cell positive selection. Study-wide findings and caveats: Unique TRB V-J gene pairings were limited in number in patients with PRAID. In patients with PRAID, every analyzed T-cell subset tended to show lower diversity and higher clonality.

The germline V gene encodes CDR1 KGHSH and CDR2 LQKENI. This CDR3 is 14 amino acids long. V was trimmed by 3 bases and J by 2 bases, leaving 10 bases between them. The protocol was immunoSEQ multiplex PCR, while the TCRdb copy is restricted to in-frame clones and leaves out a portion. The sample comprises 7,500 or so clones, over 80% of which are singletons, and about 4% rests with the top ten. The clonotype originates from a human donor in good health. The chain couples TRBV18 to TRBJ1-1, with a possible D match to TRBD1 (5 bases). Sequencing was done on a sample of a CXCR5-defined cell subset from PBMCs. The CDR3 DNA sequence: TGTGCCAGCTCACCCGACAGAGTCAACACTGAAGCTTTCTTT. Residues: CASSPDRVNTEAFF. The full variable domain, with the rest looked up from reference TRBV18 and TRBJ1-1, is NAGVMQNPRHLVRRRGQEARLRCSPMKGHSHVYWYRQLPEEGLKFMVYLQKENIIDESGMPKERFSAEFPKEGPSILRIQQVVRGDSAAYFCASSPDRVNTEAFFGQGTRLTVV.